Listed here are 30 T cell receptor beta chains from one sample, sequenced in a study of T cell repertoires in cytomegalovirus infection. One entry per CDR3 protein results from TCRdb running MiXCR on the reads. The data contain 400,000 to 600,000 distinct CDR3 sequences, about 42% of them singletons. These TCRs are of unknown antigen specificity. Specimen: cultured PBMCs, collected from culture after CMV antigen stimulation. These receptors were collected from a human donor in good health (CMV status not recorded). Some clones in this sample may be carry-over from other donors' samples.

The gene calls are TRBV7-6 and TRBJ2-1; no definite D call. V was shortened by 7 bases and J by 0 bases, with 10 bases between the two germline ends. This CDR3 is 14 amino acids long. The germline CDR1 and CDR2 sequences are SGHVS and FNYEAQ. DNA of the CDR3: TGTGCCAGCATTCCTGTGAGCTCCTACAATGAGCAGTTCTTC. Amino acid sequence: CASIPVSSYNEQFF.

The V and J genes are TRBV5-6 and TRBJ2-4, with no clear D. Germline CDR1 is SGHDT and CDR2 is YYEEEE. The CDR3 is 13 residues long. V lost 1 base and J 6 bases, leaving 8 bases between the germline ends. The CDR3, as DNA: TGTGCCAGCAGCTTGTCCACCAGAAACATTCAGTACTTC. Protein sequence: CASSLSTRNIQYF.

This clonotype was detected only a few times. The rearrangement uses TRBV11-2 and TRBJ2-5; TRBD2 agrees at 10 bases. V dropped 0 bases and J dropped 5; count of bases not matched to a gene: 9. CDR3 size: 17 residues. Germline loops: CDR1 SGHAT, CDR2 FQNNGV. The CDR3 is CASSLDSAGGPSETQYF. The CDR3 DNA sequence: TGTGCCAGCAGCTTAGATTCAGCGGGGGGGCCTAGTGAGACCCAGTACTTC.

CDR3: CASSLQDNTEAFF. In DNA, the CDR3 is TGCGCCAGCTCCCTCCAGGATAACACTGAAGCTTTCTTT. V gene TRBV4-1 combines with J gene TRBJ1-1, with D unclear. With 8 bases removed from V and 2 bases from J, the gap between germline ends came to 12 bases. The germline V gene has CDR1 MGHRA and CDR2 YSYEKL. The CDR3 contains 13 residues.

The chain combines TRBV7-2 with TRBJ2-7; perhaps TRBD2 as D (5 bases). V lost 2 bases to trimming and J lost 2 bases, with 13 bases between them. CDR1 SGHTA and CDR2 FQGNSA come from the germline V gene. CDR3 length equals 15 residues. The CDR3 loop reads CASSLRADVAYEQYF. The CDR3 DNA follows: TGTGCCAGCAGCTTACGAGCGGACGTTGCCTACGAGCAGTACTTC.

The rearrangement links TRBV7-2 to TRBJ2-3; no definite D call. The length of the CDR3 is 12 residues. Germline V gene lookup returns CDR1 SGHTA and CDR2 FQGNSA. V was cut by 0 bases and J by 11 bases, with 9 bases left in between. The CDR3 loop reads CASSLADPRQYF. CDR3 DNA sequence: TGTGCCAGCAGCTTAGCTGACCCCCGGCAGTATTTT.

The chain uses TRBV6-8 and TRBJ1-5; TRBD1 is a possible D gene (6 bases). The CDR3 is 15 amino acids. The germline gives CDR1 MNHGY, CDR2 SAAAGT. V lost 1 base, J lost 4 bases, and 11 bases lay in between. CDR3 loop: CASSYLAGANQPQHF. DNA of the CDR3: TGTGCCAGCAGTTACTTGGCAGGGGCTAATCAGCCCCAGCATTTT.

This clonotype has just a few counts. The CDR3: CASSPAKREQYF. CDR3 bases: TGTGCCAGCAGCCCAGCTAAAAGGGAGCAGTACTTC. The rearrangement uses TRBV7-2 and TRBJ2-7; no clear D gene. This CDR3 has 12 residues. CDR1 is SGHTA and CDR2 is FQGNSA in the germline V gene. The ends were cut back, 5 bases at V and 7 bases at J, with 12 bases in the middle.

The chain employs TRBV7-2 and TRBJ1-2; a possible D gene is TRBD1 (6 bases). The CDR3 has 16 amino acids. The V end lost 1 base, the J end lost 2 bases, and 14 bases lay between the germline ends. The germline V gene has CDR1 SGHTA and CDR2 FQGNSA. The CDR3 spells CASSLGDWGRNYGYTF. The CDR3 DNA is TGTGCCAGCAGCTTAGGCGATTGGGGGCGGAACTATGGCTACACCTTC.

This sequence joins TRBV25-1 and TRBJ2-1; D is ambiguous. Germline-derived CDR1 and CDR2 are MGHDK and SYGVNS. There are 16 residues in the CDR3. The V end lost 0 bases, the J end lost 2 bases, and 11 bases lay between the germline ends. The CDR3 loop reads CASSEYPTKTYNEQFF. The CDR3 DNA sequence: TGTGCCAGCAGTGAATATCCGACAAAGACCTACAATGAGCAGTTCTTC.

This chain connects TRBV4-1 to TRBJ1-5; D gene unclear. Per the germline V gene, CDR1 is MGHRA and CDR2 is YSYEKL. The CDR3 runs 14 residues. V was cut by 1 base and J by 3 bases, with 7 bases left in between. The chain's CDR3 is CASSQGAANQPQHF. The CDR3 DNA follows: TGCGCCAGCAGCCAAGGGGCAGCCAATCAGCCCCAGCATTTT.

This chain joins TRBV7-6 and TRBJ2-7; possible D gene TRBD1, 7 bases. The V gene lost 0 bases and the J gene lost 2 bases, with 11 bases spanning the gap. The V gene's germline CDR1 is SGHVS and CDR2 FNYEAQ. CDR3 length equals 15 residues. The CDR3 loop reads CASSLAGGTAYEQYF. CDR3 nucleotide sequence: TGTGCCAGCAGCTTAGCTGGGGGGACAGCCTACGAGCAGTACTTC.

A few counts support this clonotype. Written as DNA, the CDR3 is TGTGCCAGCTCACCTCGGACTGACGGAAACACCATATATTTT. It encodes CASSPRTDGNTIYF. The chain joins TRBV18 to TRBJ1-3; D call uncertain. The CDR3 covers 14 residues. V shed 3 bases and J shed 4 bases, with 10 bases lying between them. Germline lookup yields CDR1 KGHSH and CDR2 LQKENI.

The rearrangement links TRBV6-2 or TRBV6-3 to TRBJ1-5; 7 positions agree with TRBD1. The germline CDR1 and CDR2 sequences are MNHEY and SVGEGT. V lost 5 bases and J lost 5; bases outside the gene matches: 15. The CDR3 loop spans 17 amino acids. The CDR3 coding sequence is TGTGCCAGCAGTGAAACCAATCCGGACAGGCGGGATCAGCCCCAGCATTTT. Amino acids: CASSETNPDRRDQPQHF.

The V call is TRBV11-3, the J call TRBJ2-2; the match to TRBD2 covers 15 bases. CDR1 and CDR2 (germline): SGHNT, YENEEA. The CDR3 is made up of 18 amino acids. Trimming took 3 bases from V and 3 from J; bases not matched to a gene: 5. The CDR3 DNA is TGTGCCAGCAGCTTCGGACTAGCGGGAGGGCCGGACACCGGGGAGCTGTTTTTT. Translating gives CASSFGLAGGPDTGELFF. The complete variable domain, with remaining parts taken from reference TRBV11-3 and TRBJ2-2, reads EAGVVQSPRYKIIEKKQPVAFWCNPISGHNTLYWYLQNLGQGPELLIRYENEEAVDDSQLPKDRFSAERLKGVDSTLKIQPAELGDSAVYLCASSFGLAGGPDTGELFFGEGSRLTVL.

The chain employs TRBV5-3 and TRBJ2-3; 7 nucleotides align to TRBD2. TRBV5-3 is classed as an ORF, of uncertain function. The trim removed 8 bases at V and 7 bases at J, leaving 13 bases unmatched. This CDR3 region has 14 residues. CDR3 amino acids: CASNPGGRGNTQYF. The CDR3 DNA sequence: TGTGCCAGCAACCCTGGCGGGAGAGGGAATACGCAGTATTTT.

The rearrangement links TRBV5-4 to TRBJ1-6, with a possible D match to TRBD1 (6 bases). Per germline, CDR1 SGHNT and CDR2 YYREEE (reference sequence). This CDR3 has 15 residues. V shed 0 bases and J shed 7 bases, with 11 bases lying between them. CDR3 nucleotide sequence: TGTGCCAGCAGCTTGGACAGGGTATGGAATTCACCCCTCCACTTT. This sequence encodes CASSLDRVWNSPLHF.

There are a few counts of this clonotype. This chain uses TRBV7-2 with TRBJ1-2, with a possible D match to TRBD1 (6 bases). Between the trimmed V and J ends, which lost 5 bases and 4 bases, there was a span of 20 bases. CDR3 length: 16 residues. Germline CDR1 reads SGHTA; CDR2 reads FQGNSA. The CDR3: CASSQGFGGPSYGYTF. CDR3 nucleotides: TGTGCCAGCAGCCAGGGGTTCGGGGGCCCAAGCTATGGCTACACCTTC.

The chain couples TRBV19 to TRBJ2-6; D remains unclear. The length of the CDR3 is 16 residues. V shed 4 bases and J shed 0 bases, with 10 bases lying between them. CDR1 is LNHDA and CDR2 is SQIVND in the germline V gene (reference sequence). As DNA, the CDR3 is TGTGCCAGTAGTAAAACGGCCATCTCTGGGGCCAACGTCCTGACTTTC. This gives the protein CASSKTAISGANVLTF.

CDR3 bases: TGTGCCAGCAGCTTCGAGGGAAGGCTCGAGCAGTACTTC. Its translation is CASSFEGRLEQYF. V and J are TRBV7-2 and TRBJ2-7; D perhaps matches TRBD2 (5 bases). Trimming removed 3 bases at V and 6 bases at J, with 12 bases between. This CDR3 spans 13 amino acids. The V gene's germline CDR1 is SGHTA and CDR2 FQGNSA.

This clonotype was found many times. The chain carries TRBV7-2 and TRBJ2-3; TRBD2 matches at 7 bases. There are 15 residues in the CDR3. Per germline, CDR1 SGHTA and CDR2 FQGNSA. Unmatched junction bases numbered 6, after V lost 1 base and J lost 5 bases. In nucleotides, the CDR3 is TGTGCCAGCAGCTTAGGGCTCGTAGCGGGAGATACGCAGTATTTT. As protein: CASSLGLVAGDTQYF.

The rearrangement joins TRBV11-2 to TRBJ2-3; D ambiguous. V was clipped by 5 bases and J by 2 bases, with 8 bases between them. The CDR3 consists of 13 residues. Looked up from germline, CDR1 is SGHAT and CDR2 is FQNNGV. In DNA form, the CDR3 reads TGTGCCAGCAGCGACCGAAACACAGATACGCAGTATTTT. Translated: CASSDRNTDTQYF.

This chain links TRBV2 with TRBJ2-1, with D perhaps being TRBD1 or TRBD2 (5 bases each). Germline CDR1 reads SNHLY; CDR2 reads FYNNEI. The CDR3 is 16 amino acids. Trimming stripped 8 bases from V and 3 bases from J, with 20 bases between. CDR3 residues: CASYGASIDRYNEQFF. The CDR3 nucleotides read TGTGCCAGCTACGGGGCCAGTATCGATCGCTACAATGAGCAGTTCTTC.

The J gene is TRBJ1-2, the V gene TRBV6-1; D is unclear. Between the trimmed V and J ends, which lost 4 bases and 2 bases, there was a span of 17 bases. Germline-derived CDR1 and CDR2 are MNHNS and SASEGT. CDR3 length: 16 residues. The chain's CDR3 is CASSVLSQMPNYGYTF. The CDR3 DNA reads TGTGCCAGCAGTGTACTCTCACAAATGCCAAACTATGGCTACACCTTC.

The CDR3 sequence: CASSLVIGGGVDEQFF. The CDR3 DNA follows: TGTGCCAGCAGTTTAGTTATAGGGGGTGGTGTCGATGAGCAGTTCTTC. This sequence joins TRBV28 and TRBJ2-1; TRBD1 might be the D (6 bases). Germline CDR1 and CDR2: MDHEN and SYDVKM. V lost 2 bases and J lost 8, with 19 bases in between. The CDR3 sequence is 16 residues long.

Details on this clonotype: The germline gene is not matched at one end of the junction; a read error may be the cause. The V call is TRBV6-6, the J call TRBJ2-3; no definite D call. The germline V gene encodes CDR1 MNHNY and CDR2 SVGAGI (reference sequence). The CDR3 sequence is 13 residues long. The CDR3 nucleotides read TGTGCCAACAGTTACTCTTTCGCAGATACGCAGTATTTT. Translation: CANSYSFADTQYF.

V usage is TRBV27 and J usage is TRBJ2-5; 11 nucleotides match TRBD2. With 10 bases clipped from V and 6 bases from J, the junction kept 10 bases outside the gene matches. This CDR3 region has 14 residues. In germline, CDR1 is MNHEY, CDR2 SMNVEV (reference sequence). CDR3 protein: CATSPTSGIKTQYF. In DNA, the CDR3 is TGTGCCACCTCCCCGACTAGCGGGATCAAGACCCAGTACTTC.

The sample holds a few counts of this clonotype. The chain carries TRBV7-2 and TRBJ2-7; either TRBD1 or TRBD2 may fit D (5 bases each). From germline, CDR1 is SGHTA and CDR2 FQGNSA. The CDR3 covers 15 residues. The V gene lost 6 bases and the J gene lost 3 bases, with 18 bases spanning the gap. The CDR3 DNA reads as TGTGCCAGCAGGAAACAGGCCCTCGGGATCTACGAGCAGTACTTC. Translation: CASRKQALGIYEQYF. Complete variable domain (other parts from reference TRBV7-2 and TRBJ2-7): GAGVSQSPSNKVTEKGKDVELRCDPISGHTALYWYRQSLGQGLEFLIYFQGNSAPDKSGLPSDRFSAERTGGSVSTLTIQRTQQEDSAVYLCASRKQALGIYEQYFGPGTRLTVT.

The chain is built from TRBV6-2 or TRBV6-3 and TRBJ2-1; a weak D match, TRBD1 (5 bases). CDR1 and CDR2 from the germline V gene are MNHEY and SVGEGT. CDR3 length equals 16 residues. V was clipped by 7 bases and J by 3 bases, with 19 bases between them. The CDR3 region is CASKSYPGPYYNEQFF. CDR3 nucleotides: TGTGCCAGCAAGAGTTACCCAGGGCCATACTACAATGAGCAGTTCTTC.

The rearrangement joins TRBV6-2 or TRBV6-3 to TRBJ2-7, with a possible D match to TRBD1 (5 bases). The CDR3 spans 14 residues. Germline V gene data show CDR1 as MNHEY and CDR2 as SVGEGT. V was clipped by 10 bases and J by 3 bases, with 19 bases between them. The CDR3 DNA follows: TGTGCCACACGCGGCCCCAGGGTACACTACGAGCAGTACTTC. The encoded protein is CATRGPRVHYEQYF.